Below are 17 T cell receptor beta chains sequenced from a single sample in a study of T cell responses to AZD1222 COVID-19 vaccine. Profiled with immunoSEQ multiplex PCR; TCRdb holds only in-frame clones, not every one. Of more than 120,000 clones in the sample, around 83% are singletons; the top ten hold 5% to 6%. Source: peripheral blood, taken 28 days after the second AZD1222 dose. The receptors come from an adult who received the AZD1222 COVID-19 vaccine.

This chain joins TRBV12-5 and TRBJ1-1; no clear D gene. The CDR3 loop spans 12 amino acids. The V gene lost 0 bases and the J gene lost 7 bases, with 6 bases spanning the gap. Germline CDR1 LGHNT, CDR2 FRNRAP. This CDR3 is CASGLVRSEAFF. The CDR3 DNA follows: TGTGCTAGTGGTTTGGTCAGAAGTGAAGCTTTCTTT.

The chain uses TRBV6-5 and TRBJ1-4; D might be TRBD1 (5 bases). Looked up from germline, CDR1 is MNHEY and CDR2 is SVGAGI. V lost 8 bases, J lost 10 bases, and 11 bases lay in between. The CDR3 totals 11 residues. The CDR3 DNA is TGTGCCAGCGGTTCAAGGGGAAAACTGTTTTTT. Translating it yields CASGSRGKLFF.

The gene calls are TRBV9 and TRBJ2-3; D is uncertain. Germline V CDR1 and CDR2: SGDLS, YYNGEE. CDR3 length: 13 amino acids. V was shortened by 2 bases and J by 4 bases, with 8 bases between the two germline ends. CDR3 bases: TGTGCCAGCAGCGTTTGGGTTCCAGATACGCAGTATTTT. Translating gives CASSVWVPDTQYF.

V gene TRBV5-1 combines with J gene TRBJ1-4; the match to TRBD1 covers 7 bases. Germline values: CDR1 SGHRS, CDR2 YFSETQ. The trim removed 4 bases at V and 2 bases at J, leaving 5 bases unmatched. The CDR3 covers 15 residues. Here the CDR3 DNA reads TGCGCCAGCAGCACCTCAGGGGGGACTAATGAAAAACTGTTTTTT. It encodes CASSTSGGTNEKLFF.

This clone was observed once. The chain employs TRBV2 and TRBJ2-5; D perhaps matches TRBD1 (6 bases). This CDR3 comprises 13 residues. V dropped 3 bases and J dropped 4 bases, with 9 bases sitting between them. CDR1 SNHLY and CDR2 FYNNEI come from the germline V gene. CDR3 sequence: CASSDVGAETQYF. CDR3 nucleotide sequence: TGTGCCAGCAGTGATGTGGGGGCAGAGACCCAGTACTTC.

V and J are TRBV15 and TRBJ1-5; D remains unclear. Per germline, CDR1 LNHNV and CDR2 YYDKDF (reference sequence). V was shortened by 5 bases and J by 2 bases, with 19 bases between the two germline ends. This CDR3 spans 17 amino acids. The CDR3 region is CATSRRGGAGRNQPQHF. The CDR3 DNA reads TGTGCCACCAGCCGAAGAGGTGGTGCAGGTCGCAATCAGCCCCAGCATTTT.

This chain links TRBV6-1 with TRBJ1-5; 8 bases line up with TRBD1. Germline trimming cut 3 bases from V and 2 bases from J; bases unmatched to any gene: 6. Germline assignment: CDR1 MNHNS and CDR2 SASEGT. CDR3 length equals 16 residues. DNA for the CDR3: TGTGCCAGCAGTGAGCCATCCAGGGGGCGCAATCAGCCCCAGCATTTT. Translation: CASSEPSRGRNQPQHF.

This chain connects TRBV15 to TRBJ1-1; TRBD1 aligns across 7 bases. The V segment lost 4 bases and the J segment 0 bases; nucleotides outside the gene matches: 5. CDR1 LNHNV and CDR2 YYDKDF come from the germline V gene (reference sequence). This CDR3 comprises 15 residues. As DNA, the CDR3 is TGTGCCACCAGCAATCCACAGGGGTTGAACACTGAAGCTTTCTTT. Translation: CATSNPQGLNTEAFF.

The chain employs TRBV4-1 and TRBJ1-5, with 11 positions matching TRBD1. With 2 bases clipped from V and 6 bases from J, the junction kept 6 bases outside the gene matches. The CDR3 runs to 16 residues. Germline loops: CDR1 MGHRA, CDR2 YSYEKL. CDR3 loop: CASSQTGTGGVQPQHF. As DNA, the CDR3 is TGCGCCAGCAGCCAAACCGGGACAGGGGGGGTTCAGCCCCAGCATTTT.

The chain has TRBV7-8 and TRBJ2-1, with 15 bases lining up with TRBD2. Germline values: CDR1 SGHVS, CDR2 FQNEAQ. Trimming at V came to 1 base and at J to 7 bases, leaving 5 bases not matched to a gene. This CDR3 is built from 17 residues. The CDR3 DNA is TGTGCCAGCAGCTTAGAGGGACTAGCGGGAGGAGGGAATGAGCAGTTCTTC. Encoded protein: CASSLEGLAGGGNEQFF.

The chain uses TRBV6-1 and TRBJ1-4, with D unclear. CDR1 and CDR2 (germline): MNHNS, SASEGT. V was trimmed by 1 base and J by 2 bases, leaving 14 bases between them. CDR3 length: 17 residues. The CDR3 spells CASSEVPHGVTNEKLFF. For the CDR3, the DNA is TGTGCCAGCAGTGAAGTCCCACACGGGGTTACTAATGAAAAACTGTTTTTT.

The V call is TRBV28, the J call TRBJ1-6; a weak D match, TRBD1 (5 bases). Looked up from germline, CDR1 is MDHEN and CDR2 is SYDVKM. V lost 6 bases and J 5 bases, leaving 8 bases between the germline ends. CDR3 length: 13 residues. CDR3 in DNA: TGTGCCAGCAGATCGGGGGATAATTCACCCCTCCACTTT. This codes for CASRSGDNSPLHF.

The chain employs TRBV5-1 and TRBJ1-2; a possible D gene is TRBD1 (5 bases). V lost 4 bases, J lost 2 bases, and 12 bases lay in between. Per the germline V gene, CDR1 is SGHRS and CDR2 is YFSETQ. This CDR3 contains 14 residues. The CDR3 coding sequence is TGCGCCAGCAGCCCGTGGGGGGAAAACTATGGCTACACCTTC. The encoded protein is CASSPWGENYGYTF.

This clone has a single count. V and J are TRBV19 and TRBJ2-5; perhaps D is TRBD1 or TRBD2 (5 bases each). The CDR3 consists of 13 residues. The V end lost 5 bases, the J end lost 7 bases, and 14 bases lay between the germline ends. Germline V lookup: CDR1 LNHDA, CDR2 SQIVND (reference sequence). The CDR3 loop reads CASSVQLRGTQYF. In nucleotides, the CDR3 is TGTGCCAGTAGTGTCCAGCTGAGGGGGACCCAGTACTTC.

The chain has TRBV12-3 or TRBV12-4 and TRBJ2-2; tentative D call: TRBD1 (5 bases). With 3 bases removed from V and 6 bases from J, the gap between germline ends came to 8 bases. This CDR3 is built from 13 residues. Here the CDR3 DNA reads TGTGCCAGCAGTTTGTCAGGGCCCGGGGAGCTGTTTTTT. This codes for CASSLSGPGELFF.

The V and J genes are TRBV6-5 and TRBJ2-7; D may correspond to TRBD1 or TRBD2 (5 bases each). The V end lost 2 bases, the J end lost 4 bases, and 12 bases lay between the germline ends. Looked up from germline, CDR1 is MNHEY and CDR2 is SVGAGI. This CDR3 has 14 amino acids. The CDR3 loop is CASSYGGRGYEQYF. The CDR3 coding sequence is TGTGCCAGCAGTTACGGGGGTCGTGGATACGAGCAGTACTTC.

The rearrangement joins TRBV2 to TRBJ1-6; 9 bases fit TRBD1. The CDR3 is made up of 15 amino acids. Germline lookup yields CDR1 SNHLY and CDR2 FYNNEI. The J segment lost 7 bases and the V segment lost 6 bases, leaving 7 bases of the junction unmatched. The CDR3 region has the DNA TGTGCCAGCAGGTCTTCCGGGACAGGGAATTCACCCCTCCACTTT. This encodes CASRSSGTGNSPLHF.